This paragraph reports one T cell receptor beta chain. Its matching antigen is unknown. This entry is derived from a study of shared clonotypes between healthy human individuals. Across the whole study: Three plates were used per donor for CD4 naive, three for CD4 memory, two for CD8 naive and one for CD8 memory.

Profiled with immunoSEQ multiplex PCR; TCRdb holds only in-frame clones, not every one. This sample has millions of clones, with roughly 92% found just once. Regarding the study as a whole: Only blood samples were collected, and tissue repertoires likely differ.

Germline-derived CDR1 and CDR2 are GTSNPN and SVGIG (reference sequence). J was trimmed by 9 bases and V by 3 bases; bases with no gene match: 8. CDR3 length equals 14 residues. V is TRBV30 and J is TRBJ2-1, with 10 bases fitting TRBD2. The sample comprised naive CD4+ T cells sorted from blood. Subset indicated: CD45RA+ positively selected. The TCR originated in a man aged 18 to 30 in good health. The CDR3 protein is CAWRKRLAGLEQFF. DNA for the CDR3: TGTGCCTGGAGGAAAAGACTAGCGGGTCTTGAGCAGTTCTTC.